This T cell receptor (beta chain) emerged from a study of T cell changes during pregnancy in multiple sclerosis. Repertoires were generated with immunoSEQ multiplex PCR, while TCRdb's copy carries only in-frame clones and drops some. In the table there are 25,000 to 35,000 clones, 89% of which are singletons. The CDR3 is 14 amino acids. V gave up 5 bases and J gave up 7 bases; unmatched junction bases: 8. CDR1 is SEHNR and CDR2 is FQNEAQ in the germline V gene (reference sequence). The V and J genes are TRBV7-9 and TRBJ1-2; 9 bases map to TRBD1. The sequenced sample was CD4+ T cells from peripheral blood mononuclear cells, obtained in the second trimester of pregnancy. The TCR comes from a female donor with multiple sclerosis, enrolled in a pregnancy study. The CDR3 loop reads CASSHQDRGRGYTF. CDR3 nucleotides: TGTGCCAGCAGCCACCAGGACAGGGGACGTGGCTACACCTTC.